The clone carrying this T cell receptor beta chain was seen repeatedly, ten times or more. The antigen remains unidentified. The CDR3 has 15 residues. Germline V gives CDR1 MGHDK, CDR2 SYGVNS. V was shortened by 5 bases and J by 0 bases, with 11 bases between the two germline ends. The data belong to a study of identical twins. One entry per CDR3 protein results from TCRdb running MiXCR on the 5' RACE reads. Among 120,000 to 150,000 distinct CDR3 sequences listed, 3% to 4.5% were seen once. General observations from the study: It was possible that invariant MAIT and iNKT cells partly confounded the zero-insertion analyses. The degree of excess twin sharing was weaker in beta out-of-frame sequences. Insertions were fewer in abundant cord blood beta clonotypes, whereas memory repertoires showed none of this pattern.

This receptor was taken from a man aged 18 to 30 in good health. The chain links TRBV25-1 to TRBJ2-1; D gene uncertain. Sequences were obtained from memory T cells sorted from blood. CDR3 nucleotides: TGTGCCAGCAGTCGTCTCCCATCCTCCTACAATGAGCAGTTCTTC. Translating gives CASSRLPSSYNEQFF.